These T cell receptor beta chains were read from a single sample in a study of T cells in Graves' hyperthyroidism and ophthalmopathy. Using its own MiXCR run on the multiplex PCR reads, TCRdb lists one record per CDR3 protein. The sample holds some 270,000 distinct CDR3 sequences, around 24% seen once. Sequenced sample: blood. These receptors were obtained from a woman in her thirties or forties with Graves' ophthalmopathy. Each CDR3 is given with its conserved first and last residue. Fields, in order: D gene, V gene, J gene, CDR3 length, clone size, CDR3 DNA, CDR3 protein. D genes are given only for firm matches. Rows may omit the clone size; those that give it use once, few, many or a size class.

NA	TRBV18	TRBJ2-7	14	NA	TGTGCCAGCTCACCGCGCTCCGGGGCCCACGAGCAGTACTTC	CASSPRSGAHEQYF
NA	TRBV7-9	TRBJ2-7	15	NA	TGTGCCAGCAGCTTAGATCAACGGGAGTGGTACGAGCAGTACTTC	CASSLDQREWYEQYF
TRBD1	TRBV6-5	TRBJ1-2	13	many	TGTGCCAGCTCCCGGGACAGAAACTATGGCTACACCTTC	CASSRDRNYGYTF
TRBD1	TRBV5-1	TRBJ1-2	14	many	TGCGCCAGCAGCTTGGACAGGGGTAGAAATGGCTACACCTTC	CASSLDRGRNGYTF
NA	TRBV28	TRBJ2-7	15	NA	TGTGCCAGCAGTCTTTCCGGGGCTAGCTACTACGAGCAGTACTTC	CASSLSGASYYEQYF
TRBD2	TRBV18	TRBJ2-7	17	many	TGTGCCAGCTCACCCGGGCTAGCGGGAAGGTCGGAGTACGAGCAGTACTTC	CASSPGLAGRSEYEQYF
NA	TRBV25-1	TRBJ1-2	12	many	TGTGCCAGCAGTGAAATAGGGACTGGCTACACCTTC	CASSEIGTGYTF
TRBD1	TRBV28	TRBJ2-7	14	many	TGTGCCAGCAGACCGGGACAGGGTTATTACGAGCAGTACTTC	CASRPGQGYYEQYF
NA	TRBV5-1	TRBJ2-7	14	many	TGCGCCAGCAGCCCCCAGGGCCGAAACTACGAGCAGTACTTC	CASSPQGRNYEQYF
TRBD2	TRBV27	TRBJ2-1	15	many	TGTGCCAGCAGTTTCCCAGCGGGAGGTTACAATGAGCAGTTCTTC	CASSFPAGGYNEQFF
TRBD1	TRBV27	TRBJ2-6	16	NA	TGTGCCGGACCGGGACAGCCAGAACCTGGGGCCAACGTCCTGACTTTC	CAGPGQPEPGANVLTF
NA	TRBV2	TRBJ2-7	13	many	TGTGCCAGCAGTGAATTGCGGGCAGCCGGTGGGTACTTC	CASSELRAAGGYF
TRBD2	TRBV11-1	TRBJ2-7	16	many	TGTGCCAGCAGCTTAGGATTAGGACTAGCGGGAGATGAGCAGTACTTC	CASSLGLGLAGDEQYF
TRBD1	TRBV27	TRBJ2-5	14	many	TGTGCCAGCAGTCGACAGGGGTGGCAAGAGACCCAGTACTTC	CASSRQGWQETQYF
NA	TRBV6-5	TRBJ2-7	14	few	TGTGCCAGCACCCGCGGACAGCGCTCCTACGAGCAGTACTTC	CASTRGQRSYEQYF
TRBD1	TRBV5-6	TRBJ1-2	16	once	TGTGCCAGCAGCTTGAAACAGGGGGCCCCTAACTATGGCTACACCTTC	CASSLKQGAPNYGYTF
TRBD2	TRBV29-1	TRBJ2-7	14	many	TGCAGCGTGAGGGCTAGCGGGAGAGGGTACGAGCAGTACTTC	CSVRASGRGYEQYF
TRBD2	TRBV30	TRBJ2-2	15	NA	TGTGCCTGGAGTGTTCCTAGCGGCAACACCGGGGAGCTGTTTTTT	CAWSVPSGNTGELFF
TRBD1	TRBV19	TRBJ1-1	14	NA	TGTGCCAGTAGTATACAGGGGGCCGGCACTGAAGCTTTCTTT	CASSIQGAGTEAFF
NA	TRBV5-1	TRBJ2-3	11	many	TGCGCCAGCAGCTTGGTAGATACGCAGTATTTT	CASSLVDTQYF
TRBD1	TRBV7-2	TRBJ1-2	15	NA	TGTGCCAGCAGCTTTGGAACAGGGGGCAACTATGGCTACACCTTC	CASSFGTGGNYGYTF
TRBD2	TRBV12-3/TRBV12-4	TRBJ2-7	15	many	TGTGCCAGCAGTCCACGACTAGCGGGAGACTACGAGCAGTACTTC	CASSPRLAGDYEQYF
NA	TRBV3-1	TRBJ2-7	17	many	TGTGCCAGCAGCCAAGCCATCGGTGGAACGGTAGCCTACGAGCAGTACTTC	CASSQAIGGTVAYEQYF
NA	TRBV4-1	TRBJ1-2	16	many	TGCGCCAGCAGCGCCAGGGTAAGCCCTAATCTCGGGGGCTACACCTTC	CASSARVSPNLGGYTF
TRBD2	TRBV28	TRBJ2-7	14	many	TGTGCCAGCACTGGGACTATGGCCCTCTACGAGCAGTACTTC	CASTGTMALYEQYF
NA	TRBV14	TRBJ2-7	13	many	TGTGCCAGCAGCCCATCGATCCTCTACGAGCAGTACTTC	CASSPSILYEQYF
NA	TRBV6-1	TRBJ2-7	14	once	TGTGCCAGCAGTACGGACCACGGATCCTACGAGCAGTACTTC	CASSTDHGSYEQYF
TRBD2	TRBV28	TRBJ2-5	19	NA	TGTGCCAGCAGTTTAGGGCTAGCGGGGGGGCCGGATTCGGCGGAGACCCAGTACTTC	CASSLGLAGGPDSAETQYF
NA	TRBV3-1	TRBJ1-2	11	many	TGTGCCAGCAGCTCACAGGGTGGCTACACCTTC	CASSSQGGYTF
NA	TRBV19	TRBJ2-6	16	many	TGTGCCAGTAGCGGACACTTTATCTCCGGGGCCAACGTCCTGACTTTC	CASSGHFISGANVLTF
NA	TRBV10-3	TRBJ1-1	12	many	TGTGCCATCAGGACGGGGAACACTGAAGCTTTCTTT	CAIRTGNTEAFF
NA	TRBV3-1	TRBJ2-7	13	many	TGTGCCAGCAGCTTCGGACATTTCTACGAGCAGTACTTC	CASSFGHFYEQYF
TRBD2	TRBV6-5	TRBJ2-5	16	many	TGTGCCAGCAGTTACTCGGGAGCCGGGGAGGGGGAGACCCAGTACTTC	CASSYSGAGEGETQYF
TRBD2	TRBV4-2	TRBJ2-7	16	many	TGTGCCAGCAGCCAAGCTCAAGGCAGGGCGGGGGGCGAGCAGTACTTC	CASSQAQGRAGGEQYF
NA	TRBV2	TRBJ1-1	15	many	TGTGCCAGCCACCGGGGTTTCGAGGGGAACACTGAAGCTCTCTTT	CASHRGFEGNTEALF
NA	TRBV7-8	TRBJ1-2	14	many	TGTGCCAGCAGCTTTGGGGTATACGACTATGGCTACACCTTC	CASSFGVYDYGYTF
TRBD1	TRBV28	TRBJ2-5	17	many	TGTGCCAGCACACCCTCCCAGGGGGCGCGAGGGACAGAGACCCAGTACTTC	CASTPSQGARGTETQYF
TRBD1	TRBV6-1	TRBJ2-7	12	NA	TGTGCCAGCAGCGGGACAGGGACATGGCAGTACTTC	CASSGTGTWQYF
NA	TRBV12-3/TRBV12-4	TRBJ1-1	13	many	TGTGCCAGCAGCTCTACAGGGAGCACTGAAGCTTTCTTT	CASSSTGSTEAFF
NA	TRBV5-1	TRBJ2-2	15	few	TGCGCCAGCAGATTCAGCTGGGGGGACACCGGGGAGCTGTTTTTT	CASRFSWGDTGELFF
NA	TRBV20-1	TRBJ1-2	13	many	TGCAGTGCTTCCAGGGAGGTTAACTATGGCTACACCTTC	CSASREVNYGYTF
NA	TRBV18	TRBJ2-5	15	many	TGTGCCAGCAGCCCCCCCGGACGGGGGCAAGAGACCCAGTACTTC	CASSPPGRGQETQYF
NA	TRBV29-1	TRBJ1-1	15	many	TGCAGCGTTGAAGATCTGGCAGGGGCGAACACTGAAGCTTTCTTT	CSVEDLAGANTEAFF
TRBD1	TRBV12-5	TRBJ1-5	14	once	TGTGCTAGTGGCCTCGGGACAGGAGGTCAGCCCCAGCATTTT	CASGLGTGGQPQHF
NA	TRBV9	TRBJ1-1	14	many	TGTGCCAGCAGCGTAGTTCCCGCGAACACTGAAGCTTTCTTT	CASSVVPANTEAFF
TRBD1	TRBV5-1	TRBJ2-1	16	few	TGCGCCAGCAGCACAGGGGACAGTCTCACCTACAATGAGCAGTTCTTC	CASSTGDSLTYNEQFF
NA	TRBV20-1	TRBJ1-5	14	many	TGCAGTGCTAGTGGCAGCTATAGCAATCAGCCCCAGCATTTT	CSASGSYSNQPQHF
NA	TRBV13	TRBJ2-7	14	many	TGTGCCAGCAGCCAAAGACAGTCCTTCTACGAGCAGTACTTC	CASSQRQSFYEQYF
TRBD2	TRBV20-1	TRBJ2-7	15	many	TGCAGTGCTAGAGATCTACTAGCGGGAGCCTACGAGCAGTACTTC	CSARDLLAGAYEQYF
TRBD1	TRBV28	TRBJ2-2	16	many	TGTGCCAGCAGGTCAACAGGGGCCTTGAACACCGGGGAGCTGTTTTTT	CASRSTGALNTGELFF
NA	TRBV12-3/TRBV12-4	TRBJ2-7	13	many	TGTGCCAGCAGCCGCGGGACAGCCTACGAGCAGTACTTC	CASSRGTAYEQYF
NA	TRBV7-8	TRBJ2-7	17	once	TGTGCCAGCAGCTTAGGGGGTGCGGGACGGTCCCTAAGGGGGCAGTACTTC	CASSLGGAGRSLRGQYF
TRBD2	TRBV6-5	TRBJ2-1	18	many	TGTGCCAGCAGTTCCCCCCAGGGGACTAGCGGGATAAGGGATGAGCAGTTCTTC	CASSSPQGTSGIRDEQFF
NA	TRBV5-1	TRBJ2-5	15	many	TGCGCCAGCAGCTTGTCCCGACCGTACCAAGAGACCCAGTACTTC	CASSLSRPYQETQYF
NA	TRBV19	TRBJ1-5	14	many	TGTGCCAGTAGTATCGCAGGGGCAAGGCAGCCCCAGCATTTT	CASSIAGARQPQHF